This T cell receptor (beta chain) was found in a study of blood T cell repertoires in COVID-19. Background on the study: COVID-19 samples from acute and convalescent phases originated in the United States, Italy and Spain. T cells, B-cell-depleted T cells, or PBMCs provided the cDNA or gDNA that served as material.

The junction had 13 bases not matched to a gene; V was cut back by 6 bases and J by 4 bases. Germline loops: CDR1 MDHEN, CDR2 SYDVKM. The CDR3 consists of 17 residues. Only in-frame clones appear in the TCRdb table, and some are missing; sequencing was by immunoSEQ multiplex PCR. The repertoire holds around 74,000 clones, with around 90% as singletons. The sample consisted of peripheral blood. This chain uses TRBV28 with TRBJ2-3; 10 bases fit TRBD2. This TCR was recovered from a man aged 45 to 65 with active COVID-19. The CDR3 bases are TGTGCCAGCAGCCGACCCAGGGGGGGACTAGCGTCAGATACGCAGTATTTT. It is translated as CASSRPRGGLASDTQYF.